This paragraph covers one TCR beta chain sequence. The table lists this clone with a count of one. There is no known antigen for this receptor. No base quality information exists; no much larger clone differs at one position. These data come from a study of blood T cell repertoires in COVID-19 (dated by TCRdb to 2018 to 2020). General notes on the study: Samples covering the acute and convalescent phases of COVID-19 were provided by collaborators in the United States, Italy and Spain. The material from the prospective study consisted of cDNA or gDNA derived from T cells, B-cell-depleted T cells, or PBMCs. Deeply sampled blood TCRbeta repertoires from subjects exposed to, actively infected with, or recovered from COVID-19 were included in the dataset. The repertoires were released in a freely available public database meant as a resource for research on the immune response to SARS-CoV-2. Samples came from the ongoing ImmuneRACE study (first 160 participants) plus 1,254 subjects from 6 global collaborators. Nearly every sample came with metadata listing a de-identified subject ID, COVID-19 status, age in years and sex. Where available, HLA class I and class II types were taken from metadata supplied by the sample provider and were not determined by assay-based typing. The investigation overall reported the following: The amount of clinical and demographic metadata varied by source and participant and was provided uncurated.

The immunoSEQ Assay, a bias-controlled multiplex PCR, was used to amplify TCRbeta CDR3 regions from genomic DNA. In the authors' own workflow: Within the assay, amplification of reference gene primers was used to estimate how many nucleated cells each sample contained. To quantify the absolute abundance of each unique TCRbeta CDR3 rearrangement, sequence reads were collapsed and filtered. For each sample, productive Simpson clonality was calculated as the square root of Simpson's diversity index across productive rearrangements. Held by TCRdb, this immuneACCESS table contains in-frame sequences only and omits some clones. Under half of the omission traces to an unresolved V gene where checked; the cause of the rest is unknown. V, J and clone size are taken as reported in that table, and D and trimming were inferred from the DNA itself. The table for this sample lists tens of thousands of clones; roughly 84% of them were counted only once. About 8.3% of the sample goes to the ten largest clones.

CDR1 SGHTA and CDR2 FQGNSA were looked up in the germline V gene. The CDR3 starts with the cysteine, ends with the phenylalanine, and has 18 residues. Just the 54-base CDR3 DNA is kept, in frame starting at base 1. V loses 4 bases at its end and J loses 7 bases; junction bases beyond the gene matches: 18. The collaborating institutions used their own protocols to collect whole blood in K2EDTA tubes. For TCRbeta analysis, collaborator samples were shipped as frozen whole blood, as isolated PBMCs, or as DNA extracted from either sample type. The V gene is TRBV7-2 and the J gene is TRBJ1-5; 8 central nucleotides agree with TRBD1. Sequencing input: peripheral blood. This sequence was found in a middle-aged man with active COVID-19. The sequenced DNA is TGTGCCAGCAGCTCCTTTCCGGGACAGGCCCCTTTAGGGCAGCCCCAGCATTTT. Its amino acids are CASSSFPGQAPLGQPQHF. With all but the CDR3 taken from the reference TRBV7-2 and TRBJ1-5 genes, the full variable domain is: GAGVSQSPSNKVTEKGKDVELRCDPISGHTALYWYRQSLGQGLEFLIYFQGNSAPDKSGLPSDRFSAERTGGSVSTLTIQRTQQEDSAVYLCASSSFPGQAPLGQPQHFGDGTRLSIL.